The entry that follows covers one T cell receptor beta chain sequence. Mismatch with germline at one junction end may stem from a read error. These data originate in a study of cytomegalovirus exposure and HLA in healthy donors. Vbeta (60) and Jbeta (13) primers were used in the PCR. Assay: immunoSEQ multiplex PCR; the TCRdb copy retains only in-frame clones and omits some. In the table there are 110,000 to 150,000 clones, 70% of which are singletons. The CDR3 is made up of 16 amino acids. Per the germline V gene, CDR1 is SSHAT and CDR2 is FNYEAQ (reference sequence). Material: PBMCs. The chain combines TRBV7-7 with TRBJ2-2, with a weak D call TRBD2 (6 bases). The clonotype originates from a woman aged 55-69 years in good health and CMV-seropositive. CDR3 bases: TGTGCTAGCAGCCCACTCGGAGGGGACGGGACCGGGGAGCTGTTTTTT. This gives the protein CASSPLGGDGTGELFF.